The present T cell receptor beta chain was sequenced within a study of T cells in tumors after PD-1 blockade. Assay used: immunoSEQ multiplex PCR; TCRdb lists only in-frame clones, some missing. The data contain some 15,000 clones, 65% to 85% of them seen just once; the ten biggest clones take up about 25%. The sequence came from a human donor with basal cell carcinoma. Material: PBMCs, obtained after anti-PD-1 treatment.

The CDR3 DNA follows: TGTGCCAGCGGTAGCGGGGGCTACACAGATACGCAGTATTTT. It translates to CASGSGGYTDTQYF. The chain employs TRBV5-4 and TRBJ2-3, with 9 bases fitting TRBD2. Germline-derived CDR1 and CDR2 are SGHNT and YYREEE (reference sequence). The CDR3 spans 14 residues. J was trimmed by 2 bases and V by 7 bases; bases with no gene match: 5. Filled out from reference TRBV5-4 and TRBJ2-3, the complete variable domain reads ETGVTQSPTHLIKTRGQQVTLRCSSQSGHNTVSWYQQALGQGPQFIFQYYREEENGRGNFPPRFSGLQFPNYSSELNVNALELDDSALYLCASGSGGYTDTQYFGPGTRLTVL.